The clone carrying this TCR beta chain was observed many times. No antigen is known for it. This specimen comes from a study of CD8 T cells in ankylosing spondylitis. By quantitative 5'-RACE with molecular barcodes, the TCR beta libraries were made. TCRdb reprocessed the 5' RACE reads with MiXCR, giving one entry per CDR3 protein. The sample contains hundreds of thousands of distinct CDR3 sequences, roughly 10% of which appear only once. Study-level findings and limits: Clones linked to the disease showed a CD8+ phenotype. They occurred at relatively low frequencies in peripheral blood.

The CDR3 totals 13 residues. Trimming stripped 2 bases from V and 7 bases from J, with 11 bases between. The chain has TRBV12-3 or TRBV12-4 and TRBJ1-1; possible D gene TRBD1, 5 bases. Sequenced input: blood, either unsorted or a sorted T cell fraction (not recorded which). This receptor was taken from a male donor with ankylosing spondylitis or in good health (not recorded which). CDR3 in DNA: TGTGCCAGCAGTTTATGGGGGGTCGGTGAAGCTTTCTTT. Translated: CASSLWGVGEAFF.